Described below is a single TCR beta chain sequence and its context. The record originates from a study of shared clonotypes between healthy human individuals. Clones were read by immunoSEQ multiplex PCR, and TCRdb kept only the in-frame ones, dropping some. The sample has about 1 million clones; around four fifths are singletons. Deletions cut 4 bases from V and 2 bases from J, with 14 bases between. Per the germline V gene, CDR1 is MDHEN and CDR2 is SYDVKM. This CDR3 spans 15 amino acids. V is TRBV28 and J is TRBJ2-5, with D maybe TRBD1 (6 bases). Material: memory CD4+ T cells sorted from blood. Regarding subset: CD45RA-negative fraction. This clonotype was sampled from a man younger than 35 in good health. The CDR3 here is CASSSQGIGQETQYF. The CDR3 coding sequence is TGTGCCAGCAGTTCCCAGGGGATAGGGCAAGAGACCCAGTACTTC.